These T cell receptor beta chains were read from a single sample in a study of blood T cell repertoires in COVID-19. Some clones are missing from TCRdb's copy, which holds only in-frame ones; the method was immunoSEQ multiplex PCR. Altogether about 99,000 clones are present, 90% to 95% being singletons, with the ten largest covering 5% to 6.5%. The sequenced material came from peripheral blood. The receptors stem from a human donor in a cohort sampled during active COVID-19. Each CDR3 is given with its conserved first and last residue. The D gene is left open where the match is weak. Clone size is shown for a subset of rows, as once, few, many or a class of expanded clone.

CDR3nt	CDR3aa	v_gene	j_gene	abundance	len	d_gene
TGTGCCTGGGAGGCAGGGGTCAATCAGCCCCAGCATTTT	CAWEAGVNQPQHF	TRBV30	TRBJ1-5	.	13	.
TGTGCCACCAGCAGTAGCGCTAGCGGGATCAATGAGCAGTTCTTC	CATSSSASGINEQFF	TRBV15	TRBJ2-1	.	15	TRBD2
TGTGCCAGCAGCTTACCCAGGACTAGCGGGGGAGGCACAGATACGCAGTATTTT	CASSLPRTSGGGTDTQYF	TRBV7-2	TRBJ2-3	.	18	TRBD2
TGTGCCAGTAGTATCGTGACAAATTCACCCCTCCACTTT	CASSIVTNSPLHF	TRBV19	TRBJ1-6	.	13	.
TGTGCCAGCAAACCGGGGACAGTAAGCAATCAGCCCCAGCATTTT	CASKPGTVSNQPQHF	TRBV28	TRBJ1-5	.	15	TRBD1
TGTGCCAGCAGCTTCGTAGGGGCTGGAAACACCATATATTTT	CASSFVGAGNTIYF	TRBV7-9	TRBJ1-3	.	14	.
TGTGCCAGCAGGGGACAGGACTACGAGCAGTACTTC	CASRGQDYEQYF	TRBV28	TRBJ2-7	.	12	TRBD1
TGTGCCAGCAGTTACTGGCGGGTTCCGAACACTGAAGCTTTCTTT	CASSYWRVPNTEAFF	TRBV6-2/TRBV6-3	TRBJ1-1	.	15	.
TGTGCCAGCAGGAAACATACTAGCGGGAGTGCCCCTACGCAGTATTTT	CASRKHTSGSAPTQYF	TRBV6-6	TRBJ2-3	.	16	TRBD2
TGTGCCAGCTATACAGGAATCTCTAACTATGGCTACACCTTC	CASYTGISNYGYTF	TRBV2	TRBJ1-2	few	14	.
TGTGCCAGCAGTTTAATCCGGGGGGGATCAGATACGCAGTATTTT	CASSLIRGGSDTQYF	TRBV28	TRBJ2-3	.	15	TRBD2
TGTGCCAGCAGCTTGGCCGGGTACCAGTTCTTC	CASSLAGYQFF	TRBV5-6	TRBJ2-1	.	11	.
TGTGCCAGTAGGGCCGCGACAGGGTCGTATGAAAAACTGTTTTTT	CASRAATGSYEKLFF	TRBV19	TRBJ1-4	.	15	TRBD1
TGTGCCAGCAGCCATACATGGACTAGCGGAGAGACCGGGGAGCTGTTTTTT	CASSHTWTSGETGELFF	TRBV9	TRBJ2-2	.	17	TRBD2
TGTGCCAGTAGTTTGGCAGGGGGCAGGTTATCCTACAATGAGCAGTTCTTC	CASSLAGGRLSYNEQFF	TRBV19	TRBJ2-1	once	17	TRBD1
TGTGCCAGCAGTTACTACTCGGGGAACTATGGCTACACCTTC	CASSYYSGNYGYTF	TRBV6-5	TRBJ1-2	.	14	.
TGTGCCAGCTCACAGGACAGGGGACGGGTCACTGAAGCTTTCTTT	CASSQDRGRVTEAFF	TRBV18	TRBJ1-1	.	15	TRBD1
TGTGCCAGCAGCTCGACGACTAGCGGGAATTGGTTGCAGTATTTT	CASSSTTSGNWLQYF	TRBV7-6	TRBJ2-3	.	15	TRBD2
TGTGCCAGCAGCGCCCGGGGACTAGCGGGGGTAGGGGGTGTCACAGATACGCAGTATTTT	CASSARGLAGVGGVTDTQYF	TRBV13	TRBJ2-3	.	20	TRBD2
TGCGCCAGCAGCGTGAATTTAGCGGGGGCGTACAATGAGCAGTTCTTC	CASSVNLAGAYNEQFF	TRBV5-1	TRBJ2-1	.	16	TRBD2
TGCGCCAGCAGCCTGACTACTCTCGGGGAGCTGTTTTTT	CASSLTTLGELFF	TRBV4-1	TRBJ2-2	.	13	.
TGCGCCAGCAGCCCCGGACGGGGGGCCTACTACGAGCAGTACTTC	CASSPGRGAYYEQYF	TRBV4-3	TRBJ2-7	.	15	.
TGCGCCAGCAGCCGGGACTCCAGCACTCACGAGCAGTACTTC	CASSRDSSTHEQYF	TRBV10-1	TRBJ2-7	few	14	.
TGTGCCAGCAGCGTTGACAGAAGGAACACTGAAGCTTTCTTT	CASSVDRRNTEAFF	TRBV5-4	TRBJ1-1	once	14	.
TGTGCCAGCAGCCCCCTGGTGGACGGGGTGAGAGTAAAGCCCCAGCATTTT	CASSPLVDGVRVKPQHF	TRBV7-3	TRBJ1-5	.	17	.
TGTGCCAGCAGACCGGAACAGGGTAGAGGGAGCACCGGGGAGCTGTTTTTT	CASRPEQGRGSTGELFF	TRBV14	TRBJ2-2	.	17	.
TGTGCCTGCCGTCGGGACAGGGATACCCAAGAGACCCAGTACTTC	CACRRDRDTQETQYF	TRBV30	TRBJ2-5	once	15	TRBD1
TGTGCCAGCAGCTCGGGACTAGCGGGAGTATGGCTTACGGGGGAGCAGTTCTTC	CASSSGLAGVWLTGEQFF	TRBV7-9	TRBJ2-1	.	18	TRBD2
TGTGCCAGCAGCTTAATGGGGACTTCGGTGGAGACCCAGTACTTC	CASSLMGTSVETQYF	TRBV11-2	TRBJ2-5	.	15	.